The 19 T cell receptor beta chains below were found in one sample sequenced in a study of tumor-infiltrating lymphocytes in localized non-small cell lung cancer. Generated by immunoSEQ multiplex PCR, the TCRdb table keeps only in-frame clones and is missing some. This table has around 15,000 clones, around 75% appearing once. Sequencing was carried out using lung tumor tissue. These receptors all come from a human donor with non-small cell lung cancer.

This chain joins TRBV18 and TRBJ1-6; 7 nucleotides agree with TRBD1. The CDR3 has 15 residues. V dropped 2 bases and J dropped 8; count of bases not matched to a gene: 6. Germline-derived CDR1 and CDR2 are KGHSH and LQKENI. CDR3 amino acids: CASSPWVDRDSPLHF. For the CDR3, the DNA is TGTGCCAGCTCACCATGGGTCGACAGGGATTCACCCCTCCACTTT.

This clone has a handful of counts. The chain combines TRBV7-9 with TRBJ2-7, with 8 bases fitting TRBD1. This CDR3 has 16 residues. The V segment lost 4 bases and the J segment 2 bases; nucleotides outside the gene matches: 10. Germline V CDR1 and CDR2: SEHNR, FQNEAQ (reference sequence). In nucleotides, the CDR3 is TGTGCCAGCAGCTCCAGGCTCCCGACAGGGGCCTACGAGCAGTACTTC. This encodes CASSSRLPTGAYEQYF.

The rearrangement joins TRBV30 to TRBJ2-7; D is possibly TRBD1 (5 bases). CDR1 is GTSNPN and CDR2 is SVGIG in the germline V gene (reference sequence). The CDR3 loop spans 12 amino acids. Trimming pared 0 bases from V and 4 bases from J, leaving 7 bases between. The CDR3 DNA reads as TGTGCCTGGAGTGTAACAGGATACGAGCAGTACTTC. Protein product: CAWSVTGYEQYF.

The chain uses TRBV30 and TRBJ2-2; tentative D call: TRBD2 (6 bases). This CDR3 has 17 residues. V was cut by 6 bases and J by 2 bases, with 22 bases left in between. Germline assignment: CDR1 GTSNPN and CDR2 SVGIG (reference sequence). CDR3 coding DNA: TGTGCCTGTGGAGCGAGGGCGACTAGGGGAAACACCGGGGAGCTGTTTTTT. Translating gives CACGARATRGNTGELFF.

The chain has TRBV20-1 and TRBJ1-1; the D is unclear. Trimming took off 8 bases at V and 3 bases at J, with 10 bases between the two ends. The CDR3 is 11 residues long. CDR1 is DFQATT and CDR2 is SNEGSKA in the germline V gene (reference sequence). The chain's CDR3 is CSPTAYTEAFF. The CDR3 region has the DNA TGCAGTCCTACGGCTTACACTGAAGCTTTCTTT.

The chain combines TRBV6-1 with TRBJ1-4, with 7 bases identical to TRBD1. The V segment lost 1 base and the J segment 8 bases; nucleotides outside the gene matches: 7. CDR1 and CDR2 from the germline V gene are MNHNS and SASEGT. The CDR3 length is 15 residues. This CDR3 reads CASSEEGRGVEKLFF. CDR3 DNA sequence: TGTGCCAGCAGTGAAGAAGGCAGGGGGGTGGAAAAACTGTTTTTT.

The genes are TRBV7-2 and TRBJ1-1; D possibly corresponds to TRBD1 (5 bases). CDR1 SGHTA and CDR2 FQGNSA come from the germline V gene. The CDR3 is made up of 13 amino acids. With 2 bases removed from V and 7 bases from J, the gap between germline ends came to 11 bases. The CDR3 sequence: CASSLLGHFEAFF. The CDR3 DNA is TGTGCCAGCAGCTTATTGGGGCACTTTGAAGCTTTCTTT. Variable domain in full (rest from reference TRBV7-2 and TRBJ1-1): GAGVSQSPSNKVTEKGKDVELRCDPISGHTALYWYRQSLGQGLEFLIYFQGNSAPDKSGLPSDRFSAERTGGSVSTLTIQRTQQEDSAVYLCASSLLGHFEAFFGQGTRLTVV.

The chain recombines TRBV7-2 with TRBJ2-7; D may be TRBD1 or TRBD2 (7 bases each). V lost 6 bases to trimming and J lost 1 base, with 16 bases between them. The CDR3 has 15 amino acids. Germline V CDR1 and CDR2: SGHTA, FQGNSA. CDR3 in DNA: TGTGCCAGCAGGCCCCGCAGGGGGGGGTCCTACGAGCAGTACTTC. Encoded protein: CASRPRRGGSYEQYF. Looking up the rest from reference TRBV7-2 and TRBJ2-7 gives the full variable domain: GAGVSQSPSNKVTEKGKDVELRCDPISGHTALYWYRQSLGQGLEFLIYFQGNSAPDKSGLPSDRFSAERTGGSVSTLTIQRTQQEDSAVYLCASRPRRGGSYEQYFGPGTRLTVT.

This clone ranks as medium-sized (0.01 to 0.1%). The chain is built from TRBV5-1 and TRBJ2-1; TRBD2 matches 10 bases. The CDR3 is made up of 18 amino acids. V was pared by 7 bases and J by 4 bases, with 17 bases of the junction left unmatched. CDR1 and CDR2 (germline): SGHRS, YFSETQ. CDR3 sequence reads: CASSSGTSANSAYNEQFF. The CDR3 region has the DNA TGCGCCAGCTCATCCGGGACTAGCGCTAATTCGGCGTACAATGAGCAGTTCTTC. The full variable domain, its missing parts supplied by reference TRBV5-1 and TRBJ2-1, is KAGVTQTPRYLIKTRGQQVTLSCSPISGHRSVSWYQQTPGQGLQFLFEYFSETQRNKGNFPGRFSGRQFSNSRSEMNVSTLELGDSALYLCASSSGTSANSAYNEQFFGPGTRLTVL.

Worth noting for this clone: At one end, the junction sequence differs from germline, possibly due to a read error. J is TRBJ2-1 and V is TRBV7-8, with TRBD2 matching over 7 bases. CDR1 and CDR2 (germline): SGHVS, FQNEAQ. The CDR3 runs 14 residues. CDR3 DNA sequence: TGTGCCAGCAGTCGGGACTACTCCTCCAATGAGCAGTTCTTC. This sequence encodes CASSRDYSSNEQFF.

The chain joins TRBV15 to TRBJ1-1; a weak D match, TRBD1 (5 bases). CDR3 length equals 14 residues. The germline V gene has CDR1 LNHNV and CDR2 YYDKDF (reference sequence). V lost 5 bases, J lost 0 bases, and 10 bases lay in between. The chain's CDR3 is CATSSSTVNTEAFF. CDR3 nucleotides: TGTGCCACCAGCTCCTCGACAGTGAACACTGAAGCTTTCTTT.

This clone was detected only a few times. The same CDR3 can be traced to other DNA sequences in this sample. This chain uses TRBV7-8 with TRBJ2-7; 7 nucleotides agree with TRBD2. The germline V gene encodes CDR1 SGHVS and CDR2 FQNEAQ. V lost 2 bases, J lost 4 bases, and 5 bases stayed unmatched. The CDR3 totals 14 residues. The CDR3 spells CASSLLAGVYEQYF. Written as DNA, the CDR3 is TGTGCCAGCAGCTTACTTGCGGGAGTGTACGAGCAGTACTTC.

The genes are TRBV6-6 and TRBJ2-1; TRBD1 aligns across 10 bases. The CDR3 has 16 amino acids. J was trimmed by 10 bases and V by 2 bases; bases with no gene match: 11. CDR1 and CDR2 (germline): MNHNY, SVGAGI (reference sequence). The CDR3 region is CASSYPGGQGPQEQFF. Here the CDR3 DNA reads TGTGCCAGCAGTTACCCGGGGGGACAGGGGCCACAGGAGCAGTTCTTC.

V gene TRBV30 combines with J gene TRBJ1-6, with D perhaps TRBD1 (6 bases). Germline CDR1 GTSNPN, CDR2 SVGIG (reference sequence). The V and J ends lost 2 bases and 0 bases respectively, with 11 bases between them. The CDR3 sequence is 16 residues long. CDR3 DNA sequence: TGTGCCTGGAGTCGGACAGCGAGCTCCTATAATTCACCCCTCCACTTT. Encoded protein: CAWSRTASSYNSPLHF.

The V gene is TRBV10-3, the J gene TRBJ1-2; TRBD1 agrees at 8 bases. J lost 8 bases, V lost 5 bases, and 10 bases had no gene match. The CDR3 has 14 residues. CDR1 ENHRY and CDR2 SYGVKD come from the germline V gene. DNA of the CDR3: TGTGCCATCAGTTTTGGGACAGGAGGTCGGGGCTACACCTTC. Amino acids: CAISFGTGGRGYTF.

The V and J genes are TRBV5-1 and TRBJ2-1, with D tentatively TRBD1 or TRBD2 (5 bases each). The ends were cut back, 5 bases at V and 0 bases at J, with 15 bases in the middle. The CDR3 extends over 16 amino acids. The V gene's germline CDR1 is SGHRS and CDR2 YFSETQ. CDR3 protein: CASREPGPISYNEQFF. CDR3 sequence (DNA): TGCGCCAGCAGGGAACCGGGACCAATCTCCTACAATGAGCAGTTCTTC.

The count of this clone is one. The chain is built from TRBV6-1 and TRBJ2-2; D unclear. Trimming stripped 4 bases from V and 1 base from J, with 13 bases between. This CDR3 has 16 residues. Germline lookup yields CDR1 MNHNS and CDR2 SASEGT. The CDR3 here is CASSGLMALNTGELFF. In DNA, the CDR3 is TGTGCCAGCAGTGGGTTGATGGCTTTGAACACCGGGGAGCTGTTTTTT.

The rearrangement uses TRBV5-4 and TRBJ1-1, with TRBD1 as a possible D gene (6 bases). With 0 bases removed from V and 5 bases from J, the gap between germline ends came to 14 bases. CDR1 is SGHNT and CDR2 is YYREEE in the germline V gene (reference sequence). The CDR3 is 15 residues long. CDR3 in DNA: TGTGCCAGCAGCTTGGAAATCAGGGGTGGGACTGAAGCTTTCTTT. Its protein is CASSLEIRGGTEAFF.

The V and J genes are TRBV2 and TRBJ2-3; TRBD2 matches 10 bases. The trim removed 4 bases at V and 5 bases at J, leaving 6 bases unmatched. CDR3 length: 15 amino acids. Germline assignment: CDR1 SNHLY and CDR2 FYNNEI. The CDR3 protein is CASSGAGGGRDTQYF. The CDR3 bases are TGTGCCAGCAGTGGAGCGGGAGGGGGACGAGATACGCAGTATTTT.